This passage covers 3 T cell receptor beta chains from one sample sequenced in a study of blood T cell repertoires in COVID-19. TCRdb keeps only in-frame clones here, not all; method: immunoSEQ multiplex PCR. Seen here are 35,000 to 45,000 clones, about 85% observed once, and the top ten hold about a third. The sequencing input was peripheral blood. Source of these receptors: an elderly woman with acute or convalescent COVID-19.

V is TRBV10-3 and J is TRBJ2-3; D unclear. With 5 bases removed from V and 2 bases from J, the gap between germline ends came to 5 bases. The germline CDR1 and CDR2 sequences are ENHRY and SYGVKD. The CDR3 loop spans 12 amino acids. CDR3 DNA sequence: TGTGCCATCAGTAACACCACAGATACGCAGTATTTT. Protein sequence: CAISNTTDTQYF.

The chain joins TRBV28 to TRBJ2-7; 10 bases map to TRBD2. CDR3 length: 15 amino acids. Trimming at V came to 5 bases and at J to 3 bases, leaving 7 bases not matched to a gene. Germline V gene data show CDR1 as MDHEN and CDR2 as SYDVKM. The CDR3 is CASSRHSSGSYEQYF. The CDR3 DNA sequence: TGTGCCAGCAGTCGGCACTCTAGCGGGAGCTACGAGCAGTACTTC.

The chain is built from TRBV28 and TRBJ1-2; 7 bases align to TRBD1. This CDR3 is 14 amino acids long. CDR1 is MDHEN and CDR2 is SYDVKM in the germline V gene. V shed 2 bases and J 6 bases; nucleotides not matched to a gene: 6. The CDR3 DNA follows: TGTGCCAGCAGTTTAGTCGACAGGGTAGATGGCTACACCTTC. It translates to CASSLVDRVDGYTF.